Only one count was recorded for the clone carrying this T cell receptor (beta chain). This sample is drawn from a study of blood T cell repertoires in COVID-19. Study-level background: The United States, Italy and Spain were the sources of the acute and convalescent COVID-19 samples. PBMCs, B-cell-depleted T cells, or T cells provided the cDNA or gDNA that made up the material.

Germline V lookup: CDR1 SNHLY, CDR2 FYNNEI. CDR3 length: 12 amino acids. After removal of 5 bases from V and 6 bases from J, the junction contained 3 bases not matched to a gene. Per the original data handling: Amplification of reference gene primers was used by the study to estimate nucleated cell counts. Repertoires were generated with immunoSEQ multiplex PCR, while TCRdb's copy carries only in-frame clones and drops some. D and trimming were read from the DNA, whereas the V and J calls and clone size are those reported in that table. The repertoire holds 250,000 to 350,000 clones, with about nine tenths as singletons.

The V call is TRBV2, the J call TRBJ2-7; 8 nucleotides align to TRBD1. The receptor comes from a woman aged 60-75 years with acute or convalescent COVID-19. The sequenced sample consisted of peripheral blood. CDR3 in DNA: TGTGCCAGCAGTCGAGACAGGGGCGAGCAGTACTTC. Its protein is CASSRDRGEQYF.